Below, 19 T cell receptor beta chains from the same sample are listed, as sequenced in a study of blood T cell repertoires in COVID-19. Method: immunoSEQ multiplex PCR; TCRdb's copy keeps in-frame clones and lacks some. The sample has approximately 100,000 clones, over 75% seen once. The sample consisted of peripheral blood. The source is a human donor in a cohort sampled during active COVID-19.

This chain links TRBV9 with TRBJ1-1, with a possible D match to TRBD1 (5 bases). V lost 0 bases and J 10 bases, leaving 13 bases between the germline ends. The CDR3 length is 13 residues. Germline CDR1 SGDLS, CDR2 YYNGEE. CDR3 amino acids: CASSVEPGQGAFF. For the CDR3, the DNA is TGTGCCAGCAGCGTAGAACCAGGTCAGGGAGCTTTCTTT. The complete variable domain, with remaining parts taken from reference TRBV9 and TRBJ1-1, reads DSGVTQTPKHLITATGQRVTLRCSPRSGDLSVYWYQQSLDQGLQFLIQYYNGEERAKGNILERFSAQQFPDLHSELNLSSLELGDSALYFCASSVEPGQGAFFGQGTRLTVV.

The chain has TRBV29-1 and TRBJ2-1, with no clear D. Germline V lookup: CDR1 SQVTM, CDR2 ANQGSEA. V lost 4 bases and J lost 4, with 5 bases in between. The CDR3 sequence is 11 residues long. The CDR3 spells CSVGQYNEQFF. For the CDR3, the DNA is TGCAGCGTTGGGCAGTACAATGAGCAGTTCTTC.

The chain carries TRBV5-4 and TRBJ2-1, with 8 nucleotides matching TRBD2. CDR3 length equals 16 residues. V was clipped by 4 bases and J by 4 bases; unmatched bases: 10. Germline CDR1 reads SGHNT; CDR2 reads YYREEE (reference sequence). CDR3 amino acids: CASSALGLAAYNEQFF. In nucleotides, the CDR3 is TGTGCCAGCAGCGCCCTCGGACTAGCCGCTTACAATGAGCAGTTCTTC.

This rearrangement joins TRBV6-6 to TRBJ2-1; D gene unclear. Germline lookup yields CDR1 MNHNY and CDR2 SVGAGI (reference sequence). The CDR3 length is 13 residues. The V gene lost 4 bases and the J gene lost 1 base, with 5 bases spanning the gap. DNA for the CDR3: TGTGCCAGCAGTTCGGTATCCTACAATGAGCAGTTCTTC. It specifies CASSSVSYNEQFF.

The chain has TRBV18 and TRBJ2-1, with 10 bases fitting TRBD2. The length of the CDR3 is 16 residues. The V segment lost 3 bases and the J segment 14 bases; nucleotides outside the gene matches: 16. Germline V gene data show CDR1 as KGHSH and CDR2 as LQKENI. DNA for the CDR3: TGTGCCAGCTCACCCGTCCCTCTAGCGGGAGTTCTCATGAAGTTCTTC. Its translation is CASSPVPLAGVLMKFF.

CDR3 amino acids: CASSLVASARSRYNEQFF. The CDR3 region has the DNA TGTGCCAGCAGCTTAGTAGCTAGCGCCCGATCAAGGTACAATGAGCAGTTCTTC. The chain is built from TRBV11-2 and TRBJ2-1; D perhaps matches TRBD2 (6 bases). The CDR3 length is 18 residues. Germline lookup yields CDR1 SGHAT and CDR2 FQNNGV. Trimming shortened V by 1 base and J by 4 bases, and 20 bases separated the two germline ends.

The chain employs TRBV30 and TRBJ1-5; possible D gene TRBD1, 6 bases. Germline values: CDR1 GTSNPN, CDR2 SVGIG (reference sequence). V shed 1 base and J shed 5 bases, with 9 bases lying between them. There are 13 residues in the CDR3. The CDR3 here is CAWSGQEYQPQHF. The CDR3 DNA sequence: TGTGCCTGGAGTGGACAGGAATATCAGCCCCAGCATTTT.

This chain uses TRBV5-4 with TRBJ2-1; 13 bases line up with TRBD2. CDR1 and CDR2 from the germline V gene are SGHNT and YYREEE (reference sequence). J gave up 7 bases and V 4 bases, and 8 bases lay outside the gene matches. The CDR3 runs to 16 residues. This CDR3 reads CASSPQGTSGENEQFF. In nucleotides, the CDR3 is TGTGCCAGCAGCCCCCAGGGGACTAGCGGGGAAAATGAGCAGTTCTTC.

The gene calls are TRBV4-1 and TRBJ1-1; 7 positions match TRBD1. J was trimmed by 0 bases and V by 5 bases; bases with no gene match: 3. The CDR3 totals 14 residues. Germline-derived CDR1 and CDR2 are MGHRA and YSYEKL. The DNA for the CDR3 is TGCGCCAGCAGCGCCGACAGGGTGAACACTGAAGCTTTCTTT. It codes for CASSADRVNTEAFF.

The rearrangement joins TRBV7-3 to TRBJ2-3; TRBD2 might be the D (6 bases). The CDR3 is 14 amino acids. Germline V CDR1 and CDR2: SGHTA, FQGTGA. Between the trimmed V and J ends, which lost 1 base and 6 bases, there was a span of 11 bases. The CDR3 sequence: CASSLMASVDTQYF. The DNA of the CDR3 is TGTGCCAGCAGCTTAATGGCTAGCGTGGATACGCAGTATTTT. The full variable domain, with the rest looked up from reference TRBV7-3 and TRBJ2-3, is GAGVSQTPSNKVTEKGKYVELRCDPISGHTALYWYRQSLGQGPEFLIYFQGTGAADDSGLPNDRFFAVRPEGSVSTLKIQRTERGDSAVYLCASSLMASVDTQYFGPGTRLTVL.

The genes are TRBV5-6 and TRBJ1-3; TRBD1 might be the D (5 bases). This CDR3 has 14 residues. Trimming took off 7 bases at V and 0 bases at J, with 11 bases between the two ends. Germline CDR1 reads SGHDT; CDR2 reads YYEEEE. CDR3 sequence: CASRDSNSGNTIYF. In DNA, the CDR3 is TGTGCCAGCCGAGACAGCAACTCTGGAAACACCATATATTTT.

CDR3 sequence (DNA): TGTGCCAGCAGTTACTCGAACGGGAACTATGGCTACACCTTC. Protein sequence: CASSYSNGNYGYTF. This chain joins TRBV6-5 and TRBJ1-2; D gene ambiguous. The germline CDR1 and CDR2 sequences are MNHEY and SVGAGI. This CDR3 is 14 amino acids long. Trimming removed 0 bases at V and 2 bases at J, with 7 bases between.

This chain uses TRBV6-5 with TRBJ1-1; D is ambiguous. V was cut by 0 bases and J by 4 bases, with 9 bases left in between. CDR1 and CDR2 (germline): MNHEY, SVGAGI. This CDR3 is 14 amino acids long. CDR3 sequence: CASSYSGRSTEAFF. CDR3 DNA: TGTGCCAGCAGTTACTCGGGTCGGAGCACTGAAGCTTTCTTT.

CDR3 loop: CASSRISGDYNEQFF. Here the CDR3 DNA reads TGTGCCAGCAGCCGAATCAGCGGGGACTACAATGAGCAGTTCTTC. This chain joins TRBV28 and TRBJ2-1; the match to TRBD2 covers 7 bases. V lost 6 bases, J lost 3 bases, and 8 bases stayed unmatched. Germline V gene sequence: CDR1 MDHEN, CDR2 SYDVKM. The CDR3 is made up of 15 amino acids.

V is TRBV4-2 and J is TRBJ2-3, with D tentatively TRBD2 (5 bases). The CDR3 consists of 15 residues. Trimming stripped 4 bases from V and 4 bases from J, with 15 bases between. Germline assignment: CDR1 LGHNA and CDR2 YNFKEQ. The CDR3, as DNA: TGTGCCAGCAGCCGCCGGGAAGACGGGGCAGATACGCAGTATTTT. It yields the protein CASSRREDGADTQYF.

This clone showed up just a few times. The chain employs TRBV2 and TRBJ2-7; D perhaps matches TRBD1 (5 bases). This CDR3 comprises 11 residues. The germline V gene encodes CDR1 SNHLY and CDR2 FYNNEI. V lost 6 bases, J lost 3 bases, and 6 bases lay in between. CDR3 amino acids: CASRGVYEQYF. DNA of the CDR3: TGTGCCAGCAGAGGGGTCTACGAGCAGTACTTC.

The V and J genes are TRBV6-5 and TRBJ2-7, with a tentative D call TRBD2 (5 bases). There are 16 residues in the CDR3. V was shortened by 2 bases and J by 7 bases, with 21 bases between the two germline ends. CDR1 and CDR2 from the germline V gene are MNHEY and SVGAGI. This CDR3 is CASSYRNGPPAEEQYF. The CDR3 DNA reads TGTGCCAGCAGTTACCGGAACGGACCTCCAGCGGAGGAGCAGTACTTC.

The chain is built from TRBV5-1 and TRBJ2-7; 7 nucleotides match TRBD1. This CDR3 contains 16 residues. V gave up 5 bases and J gave up 0 bases; unmatched junction bases: 11. Germline CDR1 SGHRS, CDR2 YFSETQ. The CDR3 DNA reads as TGCGCCAGCAGTCAGGATACGGGACAGAGCTCCTACGAGCAGTACTTC. Translating gives CASSQDTGQSSYEQYF.

The chain links TRBV13 to TRBJ1-2, with 8 bases aligning to TRBD1. CDR1 and CDR2 from the germline V gene are PRHDT and FYEKMQ (reference sequence). The CDR3 consists of 15 residues. V lost 5 bases to trimming and J lost 8 bases; unmatched junction nucleotides: 13. The CDR3 DNA follows: TGTGCCAGCAGCGCAACACGGGGACAGGTTGAAGGCTACACCTTC. It is translated as CASSATRGQVEGYTF.